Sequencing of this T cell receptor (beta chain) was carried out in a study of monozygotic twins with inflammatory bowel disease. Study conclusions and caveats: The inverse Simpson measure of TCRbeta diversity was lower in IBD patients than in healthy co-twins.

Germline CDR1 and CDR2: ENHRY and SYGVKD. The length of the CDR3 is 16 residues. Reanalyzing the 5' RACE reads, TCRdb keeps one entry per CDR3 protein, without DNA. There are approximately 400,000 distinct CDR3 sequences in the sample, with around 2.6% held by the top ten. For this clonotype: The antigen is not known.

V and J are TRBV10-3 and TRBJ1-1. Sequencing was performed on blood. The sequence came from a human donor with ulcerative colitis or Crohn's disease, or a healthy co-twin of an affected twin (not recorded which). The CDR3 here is CAISESSRSRNTEAFF.